This T cell receptor beta chain was identified in a study of vaccination and CD4 T cells after COVID-19. TCRdb processed the PCR reads anew with MiXCR; each CDR3 protein has one entry. The table includes 35,000 to 45,000 distinct CDR3 sequences, more than 30% detected once. The time point here: late sampling 161 to 241 days after vaccination in three convalescent patients. This clonotype has only a few counts. V lost 2 bases and J lost 2; bases outside the gene matches: 6. The CDR3 has 16 residues. The V gene's germline CDR1 is SGHVS and CDR2 FQNEAQ. This receptor was taken from a human donor who had recovered from COVID-19. The chain carries TRBV7-8 and TRBJ1-1, with 9 bases aligning to TRBD1. Here the sequenced sample was CD4+ T cells from blood, taken about 7 months after SARS-CoV-2 vaccination. The CDR3 region is CASSLLGQGINTEAFF. The CDR3 DNA reads as TGTGCCAGCAGCTTATTAGGACAGGGGATTAACACTGAAGCTTTCTTT.